Listed below are T cell receptor beta chains from one sample, sequenced in a study of blood T cells in healthy people across ages. One entry per CDR3 protein results from TCRdb running MiXCR on the 5' RACE reads. The table records fewer than 1 million distinct CDR3 sequences, roughly 44% of them present only once. Source material: blood. The receptors stem from a man aged 55-75 years in good health. Each CDR3 is given with its conserved first and last residue. The D gene is left open where the match is weak. Size tells how often a clone was seen (once, few, many) or the class of an expanded clone, and some rows leave it out.

d_gene	v_gene	abundance	j_gene	CDR3aa	CDR3nt
TRBD1	TRBV3-1	.	TRBJ2-1	CVSSPVQGLQETQFF	TGTGTCAGCAGCCCCGTACAGGGGCTCCAAGAGACCCAGTTCTTC
TRBD2	TRBV2	.	TRBJ2-4	CASSVGRGGSSIQYF	TGTGCCAGCAGTGTAGGGCGGGGGGGCAGCAGCATTCAGTACTTC
.	TRBV5-1	few	TRBJ2-7	CASSVDRYYEQYF	TGCGCCAGCAGCGTTGACAGATACTACGAGCAGTACTTC
.	TRBV29-1	.	TRBJ1-1	CSVVDRANTEAFF	TGCAGCGTCGTAGACAGAGCGAACACTGAAGCTTTCTTT
.	TRBV7-2	.	TRBJ2-4	CASSSLGGRAKNIQYF	TGTGCCAGCAGCTCCCTGGGCGGCAGAGCCAAAAACATTCAGTACTTC
.	TRBV20-1	.	TRBJ2-7	CSTSPFTGYEQYF	TGCAGTACTAGCCCCTTTACAGGATACGAGCAGTACTTC
TRBD1	TRBV20-1	few	TRBJ2-5	CSAPRGTGDQKETQYF	TGCAGTGCGCCCCGGGGGACAGGGGACCAAAAAGAGACCCAGTACTTC
.	TRBV10-3	few	TRBJ1-1	CAISAGITYTEAFF	TGTGCCATCAGTGCCGGCATCACTTACACTGAAGCTTTCTTT
TRBD2	TRBV28	.	TRBJ2-3	CASSFGAGADTQYF	TGTGCCAGCAGTTTTGGGGCGGGGGCAGATACGCAGTATTTT
TRBD1	TRBV28	.	TRBJ2-1	CASSGTGEYNEQFF	TGTGCCAGCAGCGGGACAGGGGAGTACAATGAGCAGTTCTTC
.	TRBV10-3	many	TRBJ2-5	CAISEEVEQETQYF	TGTGCCATCAGTGAAGAGGTGGAACAAGAGACCCAGTACTTC
.	TRBV18	few	TRBJ1-6	CASSPDRPNSPLHF	TGTGCCAGCTCCCCTGACAGACCGAATTCACCCCTCCACTTT
.	TRBV7-9	.	TRBJ2-5	CASSRTAYGQETQYF	TGTGCCAGCAGCCGGACCGCTTACGGGCAAGAGACCCAGTACTTC
.	TRBV7-2	few	TRBJ1-1	CASRKSTAMNTEAFF	TGTGCCAGCAGAAAAAGCACTGCGATGAACACTGAAGCTTTCTTT
TRBD1	TRBV12-3/TRBV12-4	.	TRBJ1-4	CASSFRQGGEKLFF	TGTGCCAGCAGTTTTAGACAGGGCGGTGAAAAACTGTTTTTT
.	TRBV10-2	few	TRBJ2-1	CASSGRNEQFF	TGCGCCAGCAGTGGTAGGAATGAGCAGTTCTTC
.	TRBV27	few	TRBJ1-1	CATRDAPNRAFF	TGTGCCACCCGGGATGCCCCGAATCGGGCTTTCTTT
TRBD1	TRBV4-1	few	TRBJ2-5	CASSQDRTGEETQYF	TGCGCCAGCAGCCAAGATAGGACAGGGGAAGAGACCCAGTACTTC
TRBD1	TRBV7-2	.	TRBJ2-1	CASSQGTGKFF	TGTGCCAGCAGCCAAGGGACAGGAAAGTTCTTC
.	TRBV5-6	few	TRBJ2-7	CASSRWTTGSYEQYF	TGTGCCAGCAGCCGCTGGACAACAGGCTCCTACGAGCAGTACTTC
.	TRBV2	many	TRBJ2-7	CASSEGAYEQYF	TGTGCCAGCAGTGAAGGGGCCTACGAGCAGTACTTC
TRBD1	TRBV7-3	many	TRBJ2-2	CASRAQGQGYTGELFF	TGTGCCAGCAGGGCCCAGGGACAGGGGTATACCGGGGAGCTGTTTTTT
.	TRBV7-9	.	TRBJ1-1	CASSLIASTEAFF	TGTGCCAGCAGCTTAATAGCGTCCACTGAAGCTTTCTTT
.	TRBV20-1	.	TRBJ1-6	CSARPADGRESLHF	TGCAGTGCTAGACCCGCGGACGGAAGAGAATCCCTCCACTTT
.	TRBV7-2	many	TRBJ2-7	CASSQPFSGVYEQYF	TGTGCCAGCAGTCAACCCTTTTCCGGAGTCTACGAGCAGTACTTC
TRBD2	TRBV28	once	TRBJ2-7	CASIQGTSSYEQYF	TGTGCCAGCATCCAGGGGACTAGCTCCTACGAGCAGTACTTC
TRBD1	TRBV28	.	TRBJ2-5	CASSTSNRGLRGTQYF	TGTGCCAGCAGTACTTCTAACAGGGGTTTACGCGGGACCCAGTACTTC
TRBD1	TRBV20-1	few	TRBJ2-1	CSARQGASYNEQFF	TGCAGTGCTCGACAGGGGGCCTCCTACAATGAGCAGTTCTTC
TRBD2	TRBV4-3	.	TRBJ2-4	CASSQSPGGGNIQYF	TGCGCCAGCAGCCAGAGCCCCGGGGGGGGAAACATTCAGTACTTC
.	TRBV24-1	once	TRBJ2-1	CATSDPDGSSYNEQFF	TGTGCCACCAGTGATCCAGACGGGAGTTCCTACAATGAGCAGTTCTTC
.	TRBV13	.	TRBJ2-7	CASSLQSTGSYEQYF	TGTGCCAGCAGCCTACAGTCAACCGGCTCCTACGAGCAGTACTTC
TRBD1	TRBV7-2	once	TRBJ1-2	CASNGPGQGNEAYGYTF	TGTGCCAGCAACGGACCGGGACAGGGGAACGAGGCCTATGGCTACACCTTC
.	TRBV28	.	TRBJ1-5	CASSPGTSTYQPQHF	TGTGCCAGCAGTCCAGGAACCTCTACCTATCAGCCCCAGCATTTT
.	TRBV7-2	.	TRBJ2-3	CASSFQRTSTDTQYF	TGTGCCAGCAGCTTTCAGCGTACTAGCACAGATACGCAGTATTTT
.	TRBV12-3/TRBV12-4	.	TRBJ2-5	CASSLNTQETQYF	TGTGCCAGCAGTTTAAACACCCAAGAGACCCAGTACTTC
.	TRBV6-2/TRBV6-3	.	TRBJ1-1	CASSYSSEAFF	TGTGCCAGCAGTTACTCGAGTGAAGCTTTCTTT
TRBD1	TRBV6-1	once	TRBJ1-2	CASSTGGSGYGHTF	TGTGCCAGCAGCACAGGGGGCTCGGGCTATGGCCACACCTTC
.	TRBV4-3	.	TRBJ1-2	CASSPGGGSYGYTF	TGCGCCAGCAGCCCCGGGGGGGGATCCTATGGCTACACCTTC
.	TRBV27	.	TRBJ2-4	CANRARTLAKNIQYF	TGTGCCAACAGAGCGCGGACACTAGCCAAAAACATTCAGTACTTC
.	TRBV7-9	.	TRBJ2-7	CASATTGTYEQYF	TGTGCCAGCGCGACGACGGGGACCTACGAGCAGTACTTC
TRBD1	TRBV20-1	many	TRBJ2-5	CSARGQGEGETQYF	TGCAGTGCTAGAGGACAGGGGGAAGGAGAGACCCAGTACTTC
.	TRBV21-1	few	TRBJ1-4	CASSKSDLPTNEKLFF	TGTGCCAGCAGCAAAAGTGACCTACCCACTAATGAAAAACTGTTTTTT
.	TRBV14	few	TRBJ2-7	CASSQPGTHPYEQYF	TGTGCCAGCAGCCAACCGGGCACTCACCCTTACGAGCAGTACTTC
.	TRBV7-2	few	TRBJ2-5	CASSLVRGPGPGRGTQYF	TGTGCCAGCAGCTTAGTCAGGGGCCCTGGACCGGGTAGGGGGACCCAGTACTTC
TRBD1	TRBV19	.	TRBJ1-6	CASSRIRQGRRAGNSPLHF	TGTGCCAGTAGTCGAATACGACAGGGAAGGCGTGCGGGTAATTCACCCCTCCACTTT
.	TRBV20-1	.	TRBJ2-7	CSAGEVAGAYEQYF	TGCAGTGCTGGAGAGGTCGCAGGGGCCTACGAGCAGTACTTC
.	TRBV5-1	.	TRBJ2-7	CASSRYDGYEQYF	TGCGCCAGCAGCCGCTACGACGGCTACGAGCAGTACTTC
.	TRBV12-3/TRBV12-4	.	TRBJ2-2	CASSLVAGRSGELFF	TGTGCCAGCAGTTTAGTGGCGGGGAGGTCCGGGGAGCTGTTTTTT
TRBD2	TRBV12-3/TRBV12-4	few	TRBJ2-1	CASRPSLAGVWLYNEQFF	TGTGCCAGCAGACCCTCTCTAGCGGGGGTATGGCTATACAATGAGCAGTTCTTC
.	TRBV3-1	.	TRBJ2-5	CASSQDQVQETQYF	TGTGCCAGCAGCCAAGATCAGGTTCAAGAGACCCAGTACTTC
TRBD1	TRBV12-3/TRBV12-4	.	TRBJ2-7	CASSLTPTDRVSEQYF	TGTGCCAGCAGTTTAACCCCCACCGACAGGGTTAGCGAGCAGTACTTC
.	TRBV6-5	once	TRBJ1-1	CATSGETEAFF	TGTGCCACTTCAGGGGAAACTGAAGCTTTCTTT
TRBD2	TRBV6-2/TRBV6-3	.	TRBJ2-1	CASSTSGGSSEQFF	TGTGCCAGCAGTACTAGCGGGGGCTCCTCTGAGCAGTTCTTC
TRBD1	TRBV6-2/TRBV6-3	.	TRBJ1-5	CASSWTSGQGDNQPQHF	TGTGCCAGCAGCTGGACGAGTGGACAGGGTGACAATCAGCCCCAGCATTTT
.	TRBV7-2	once	TRBJ2-6	CASSLSRGPHGFSGANVLTF	TGTGCCAGCAGCTTATCCCGCGGACCACACGGATTCTCTGGGGCCAACGTCCTGACTTTC
.	TRBV7-2	.	TRBJ2-1	CASSLGYLPYNEQFF	TGTGCCAGCAGCTTGGGTTATCTTCCTTACAATGAGCAGTTCTTC